Presented here are 20 T cell receptor beta chains from one specimen sequenced in a study of T cell responses to AZD1222 COVID-19 vaccine. Profiled with immunoSEQ multiplex PCR; TCRdb holds only in-frame clones, not every one. The sample has about 180,000 clones, 85% to 90% seen once. This specimen consisted of peripheral blood, obtained 28 days after the second AZD1222 dose. The receptor source for this set is an adult who received the AZD1222 COVID-19 vaccine.

The chain uses TRBV7-2 and TRBJ2-7; 8 bases are a match to TRBD2. The CDR3 runs 14 residues. Germline V gene data show CDR1 as SGHTA and CDR2 as FQGNSA. The ends lost 1 base at V and 6 bases at J; junction bases unmatched: 5. The CDR3 DNA sequence: TGTGCCAGCAGCTTAGGAAGTCGGGGGGGCGAGCAGTACTTC. Its protein is CASSLGSRGGEQYF.

The chain carries TRBV30 and TRBJ2-7, with 8 bases lining up with TRBD2. Germline CDR1 reads GTSNPN; CDR2 reads SVGIG (reference sequence). The CDR3 is made up of 13 amino acids. V dropped 2 bases and J dropped 7; count of bases not matched to a gene: 7. CDR3 sequence (DNA): TGTGCCTGGAGTTGGGGTAGCGGGACTGAGCAGTACTTC. This translates into CAWSWGSGTEQYF.

This clone showed up just once. The rearrangement joins TRBV12-2 to TRBJ2-7. TRBV12-2 is an annotated pseudogene. This CDR3 has 16 residues. The CDR3 sequence: CASRLAGGADAYEQYF. In nucleotides, the CDR3 is TGTGCAAGTCGCTTAGCGGGGGGCGCGGACGCCTACGAGCAGTACTTC.

This sequence joins TRBV2 and TRBJ2-7, with 7 positions matching TRBD2. V lost 9 bases to trimming and J lost 5 bases; unmatched junction nucleotides: 7. The germline V gene encodes CDR1 SNHLY and CDR2 FYNNEI. CDR3 length equals 12 residues. As DNA, the CDR3 is TGTGCCAGTCGTCGCGGGGGTGACGAGCAGTACTTC. Protein product: CASRRGGDEQYF.

This clone showed up just once. This chain uses TRBV7-8 with TRBJ1-1; D not certain. The germline CDR1 and CDR2 sequences are SGHVS and FQNEAQ. Between the trimmed V and J ends, which lost 5 bases and 1 base, there was a span of 14 bases. This CDR3 is built from 15 residues. Here the CDR3 DNA reads TGTGCCAGCAGCAAGAGTCGGAACAGGAACACTGAAGCTTTCTTT. Protein sequence: CASSKSRNRNTEAFF.

A single count supports this clone. The chain uses TRBV6-1 and TRBJ2-7; TRBD2 matches at 11 bases. The ends lost 0 bases at V and 1 base at J; junction bases unmatched: 8. In germline, CDR1 is MNHNS, CDR2 SASEGT. The CDR3 has 18 residues. The CDR3 loop reads CASSEALAGGSASYEQYF. DNA of the CDR3: TGTGCCAGCAGTGAAGCTCTAGCGGGAGGATCCGCTTCCTACGAGCAGTACTTC.

This clone was observed a few times. This chain joins TRBV7-9 and TRBJ2-1; 9 nucleotides match TRBD2. V lost 2 bases and J lost 2; bases outside the gene matches: 7. The germline CDR1 and CDR2 sequences are SEHNR and FQNEAQ (reference sequence). The CDR3 contains 17 residues. Here the CDR3 DNA reads TGTGCCAGCAGCTTATGGCCCGCGGGAGGGACCTACAATGAGCAGTTCTTC. Its protein is CASSLWPAGGTYNEQFF.

The V gene is TRBV6-5, the J gene TRBJ1-2; possibly TRBD1 for D (6 bases). V was cut by 4 bases and J by 6 bases, with 21 bases left in between. CDR3 length: 16 residues. CDR1 is MNHEY, CDR2 SVGAGI, per germline. The CDR3 loop reads CASSSRGGGRSDGYTF. CDR3 in DNA: TGTGCCAGCAGTTCCAGGGGCGGGGGAAGGAGCGATGGCTACACCTTC.

V gene TRBV30 combines with J gene TRBJ2-1; D not resolved. CDR1 is GTSNPN, CDR2 SVGIG, per germline (reference sequence). The CDR3 extends over 15 amino acids. Deletions cut 0 bases from V and 4 bases from J, with 13 bases between. CDR3 sequence (DNA): TGTGCCTGGAGTGTAAAAAGCGAACCGTACAATGAGCAGTTCTTC. Its translation: CAWSVKSEPYNEQFF. Filled out from reference TRBV30 and TRBJ2-1, the complete variable domain reads SQTIHQWPATLVQPVGSPLSLECTVEGTSNPNLYWYRQAAGRGLQLLFYSVGIGQISSEVPQNLSASRPQDRQFILSSKKLLLSDSGFYLCAWSVKSEPYNEQFFGPGTRLTVL.

This clone was recorded only once. The chain links TRBV5-1 to TRBJ2-7, with D possibly TRBD2 on 5 matching bases. The germline V and J ends were trimmed by 0 bases and 7 bases, with 14 bases remaining between them. In germline, CDR1 is SGHRS, CDR2 YFSETQ. The CDR3 extends over 14 amino acids. This CDR3 is CASSLDGGSGEQYF. DNA of the CDR3: TGCGCCAGCAGCTTGGACGGAGGTTCGGGTGAGCAGTACTTC.

This clone came up once. V usage is TRBV5-1 and J usage is TRBJ2-1; TRBD2 agrees at 13 bases. The germline V gene has CDR1 SGHRS and CDR2 YFSETQ. The junction had 14 bases not matched to a gene; V was cut back by 4 bases and J by 4 bases. This CDR3 region has 19 residues. The DNA of the CDR3 is TGCGCCAGCAGCCCCGGACTAGCGGGAGTTTTGACCGGATACAATGAGCAGTTCTTC. Its protein product is CASSPGLAGVLTGYNEQFF. The full variable domain, rest sourced from reference TRBV5-1 and TRBJ2-1, is KAGVTQTPRYLIKTRGQQVTLSCSPISGHRSVSWYQQTPGQGLQFLFEYFSETQRNKGNFPGRFSGRQFSNSRSEMNVSTLELGDSALYLCASSPGLAGVLTGYNEQFFGPGTRLTVL.

The genes are TRBV4-2 and TRBJ2-3; 8 bases map to TRBD2. This CDR3 is 18 amino acids long. The junction had 11 bases not matched to a gene; V was cut back by 0 bases and J by 3 bases. Germline-derived CDR1 and CDR2 are LGHNA and YNFKEQ. CDR3 DNA: TGTGCCAGCAGCCAAGATACGCGGGAGGTCTTTCCGACAGATACGCAGTATTTT. It specifies CASSQDTREVFPTDTQYF.

The chain is built from TRBV29-1 and TRBJ1-1; no firm D call. The CDR3 covers 12 residues. V gave up 7 bases and J gave up 3 bases, with 12 bases separating them. Germline CDR1 reads SQVTM; CDR2 reads ANQGSEA. This CDR3 reads CSAAVPDTEAFF. CDR3 bases: TGCAGCGCCGCAGTCCCCGACACTGAAGCTTTCTTT.

This clone was observed a handful of times. The chain carries TRBV7-9 and TRBJ1-3; 7 nucleotides line up with TRBD1. With V trimmed by 7 bases and J by 2 bases, 5 bases remained unmatched. Germline CDR1 and CDR2: SEHNR and FQNEAQ (reference sequence). CDR3 size: 14 residues. CDR3 loop: CASIRGRTGNTIYF. Here the CDR3 DNA reads TGTGCCAGCATCAGGGGGAGGACTGGAAACACCATATATTTT. Full variable domain (remainder filled in from reference TRBV7-9 and TRBJ1-3): DTGVSQNPRHKITKRGQNVTFRCDPISEHNRLYWYRQTLGQGPEFLTYFQNEAQLEKSRLLSDRFSAERPKGSFSTLEIQRTEQGDSAMYLCASIRGRTGNTIYFGEGSWLTVV.

The V and J genes are TRBV20-1 and TRBJ2-2; TRBD2 matches 11 bases. Unmatched junction bases numbered 5, after V lost 3 bases and J lost 5 bases. Looked up from germline, CDR1 is DFQATT and CDR2 is SNEGSKA (reference sequence). This CDR3 contains 15 residues. CDR3 DNA sequence: TGCAGTGCTAGTATTAGCGGGAGGGGGACCGGGGAGCTGTTTTTT. It codes for CSASISGRGTGELFF.

The chain employs TRBV5-4 and TRBJ1-1; maybe TRBD1 (6 bases). V lost 2 bases, J lost 5 bases, and 16 bases lay in between. This CDR3 has 15 amino acids. CDR1 and CDR2 (germline): SGHNT, YYREEE (reference sequence). In DNA, the CDR3 is TGTGCCAGCAGCTTTCAGTCGGGGAGGGGGACTGAAGCTTTCTTT. Translation gives CASSFQSGRGTEAFF.

The chain links TRBV7-8 to TRBJ1-5, with D possibly TRBD1 on 5 matching bases. Per germline, CDR1 SGHVS and CDR2 FQNEAQ. With 1 base removed from V and 9 bases from J, the gap between germline ends came to 13 bases. The CDR3 is 14 residues long. The CDR3 is CASSLVGGGPPQHF. DNA of the CDR3: TGTGCCAGCAGCTTAGTGGGGGGGGGACCGCCCCAGCATTTT.

This clone was seen only a few times. In DNA, the CDR3 is TGTGCCAGCAGCTCTCTAGCGGGAGACAAGAATACGCAGTATTTT. As protein: CASSSLAGDKNTQYF. The gene calls are TRBV5-4 and TRBJ2-3; 10 bases line up with TRBD2. This CDR3 is 15 amino acids long. Germline V gene data show CDR1 as SGHNT and CDR2 as YYREEE (reference sequence). The trim removed 3 bases at V and 7 bases at J, leaving 8 bases unmatched.

V and J are TRBV19 and TRBJ2-2; a possible D gene is TRBD2 (6 bases). Germline V gene data show CDR1 as LNHDA and CDR2 as SQIVND (reference sequence). This CDR3 has 14 amino acids. V lost 6 bases to trimming and J lost 4 bases, with 12 bases between them. The CDR3 region has the DNA TGTGCCAGTAGGCAGACTAGTAGCACCGGGGAGCTGTTTTTT. Translated: CASRQTSSTGELFF.

The rearrangement links TRBV4-2 to TRBJ1-5, with 9 bases aligning to TRBD1. Per the germline V gene, CDR1 is LGHNA and CDR2 is YNFKEQ. V lost 3 bases to trimming and J lost 4 bases; unmatched junction nucleotides: 4. This CDR3 is 15 amino acids long. CDR3 protein: CASSQETGGNQPQHF. CDR3 nucleotide sequence: TGTGCCAGCAGCCAGGAGACAGGGGGGAATCAGCCCCAGCATTTT.